This passage covers 5 T cell receptor beta chains from one sample sequenced in a study of T cells in Graves' hyperthyroidism and ophthalmopathy. Amplified TCR beta CDR3 regions came from RNA transcripts. Using the HTBI primer set, a first-round RT-PCR was run on the TCR CDR3. TCRdb recomputed calls from the multiplex PCR reads with MiXCR, one row per CDR3 protein. The repertoire has around 800,000 distinct CDR3 sequences, roughly 40% of them found once; the top ten carry 8% to 9%. Sample: blood. The receptors here all came from a man aged 18 to 29 with Graves' hyperthyroidism.

The chain links TRBV29-1 to TRBJ2-7; TRBD2 is a possible D gene (6 bases). From germline, CDR1 is SQVTM and CDR2 ANQGSEA. V lost 6 bases, J lost 3 bases, and 12 bases lay in between. The CDR3 spans 12 residues. The CDR3 here is CSVAGQSYEQYF. CDR3 nucleotide sequence: TGCAGCGTCGCGGGGCAGAGCTACGAGCAGTACTTC.

The genes are TRBV29-1 and TRBJ1-2, with 9 nucleotides matching TRBD1. J lost 7 bases, V lost 6 bases, and 3 bases had no gene match. CDR3 length: 11 residues. Germline assignment: CDR1 SQVTM and CDR2 ANQGSEA. CDR3 bases: TGCAGCGTGGGACAGGGACTTGGCTACACCTTC. It is translated as CSVGQGLGYTF.

The chain employs TRBV6-5 and TRBJ2-5, with D perhaps being TRBD1 or TRBD2 (5 bases each). The CDR3 runs to 14 residues. V dropped 3 bases and J dropped 5 bases, with 13 bases sitting between them. The germline V gene has CDR1 MNHEY and CDR2 SVGAGI. For the CDR3, the DNA is TGTGCCAGCAGTTATAGTGGGGGAGTCGAGACCCAGTACTTC. Amino acids: CASSYSGGVETQYF.

The count of this clonotype is one. V is TRBV5-4 and J is TRBJ1-1; 9 nucleotides align to TRBD1. V dropped 2 bases and J dropped 4; count of bases not matched to a gene: 9. Germline CDR1 reads SGHNT; CDR2 reads YYREEE (reference sequence). CDR3 size: 16 residues. The CDR3 coding sequence is TGTGCCAGCAGCTTAGGACAGGGGCGGCGTAGCACTGAAGCTTTCTTT. Translating gives CASSLGQGRRSTEAFF.

On this clonotype itself: This CDR3 fails to terminate in the conserved phenylalanine or tryptophan, so it likely reflects a read error. The chain links TRBV20-1 to TRBJ1-1, with TRBD1 identical over 7 bases. Germline trimming cut 6 bases from V and 0 bases from J; bases unmatched to any gene: 13. The V gene's germline CDR1 is DFQATT and CDR2 SNEGSKA (reference sequence). This CDR3 region has 16 residues. CDR3 in DNA: TGCAGTGCCGAGCCAGAACGACAGGGACTGAACACTGAAGCTTTCTTA. Protein: CSAEPERQGLNTEAFL.